The 2 T cell receptor beta chains presented below share a single source sample, sequenced in a study of blood T cell repertoires in COVID-19. The protocol was immunoSEQ multiplex PCR, while the TCRdb copy is restricted to in-frame clones and leaves out a portion. Counted here are about 40,000 clones, roughly 84% occurring once; the ten biggest clones make up around 2%. The material sequenced was peripheral blood. These receptors were taken from a human donor in a cohort sampled during active COVID-19.

The chain combines TRBV19 with TRBJ2-7; D not certain. The germline V gene has CDR1 LNHDA and CDR2 SQIVND (reference sequence). CDR3 length: 15 amino acids. V was clipped by 5 bases and J by 3 bases, with 17 bases between them. The CDR3 sequence: CASSATLASIYEQYF. The CDR3 bases are TGTGCCAGTAGTGCCACCTTAGCATCTATCTACGAGCAGTACTTC.

The chain joins TRBV3-1 (or the pseudogene TRBV3-2) to TRBJ1-2; D is perhaps TRBD1 (6 bases). V shed 4 bases and J shed 6 bases, with 9 bases lying between them. This CDR3 has 12 residues. Looked up from germline, CDR1 is LGHDT and CDR2 is YNNKEL (reference sequence). The CDR3 protein is CASSLWDNGYTF. Here the CDR3 DNA reads TGTGCCAGCAGCCTATGGGACAATGGCTACACCTTC.